The 26 T cell receptor beta chains reported below all come from one sample, sequenced in a study of T cell responses to AZD1222 COVID-19 vaccine. The assay was immunoSEQ multiplex PCR, and TCRdb's table has in-frame clones only and misses some. The sample includes over 100,000 clones, 85% to 90% of them seen just once. The sequences come from peripheral blood, collected on day 0 of AZD1222 vaccination. Receptor source: an adult in good health.

The chain combines TRBV19 with TRBJ1-5; 8 nucleotides agree with TRBD1. The germline gives CDR1 LNHDA, CDR2 SQIVND (reference sequence). This CDR3 spans 15 amino acids. Losses at the gene ends were 2 bases for V and 5 bases for J; bases not matched to a gene: 5. CDR3 DNA sequence: TGTGCCAGTAGTATAACCAGGGGGCCTTATCAGCCCCAGCATTTT. This gives the protein CASSITRGPYQPQHF.

The chain carries TRBV6-2 or TRBV6-3 and TRBJ1-5; 9 nucleotides align to TRBD1. This CDR3 region has 14 residues. Germline V gene data show CDR1 as MNHEY and CDR2 as SVGEGT. The J segment lost 6 bases and the V segment lost 5 bases, leaving 5 bases of the junction unmatched. The CDR3 protein is CASSRTGDSQPQHF. The CDR3 coding sequence is TGTGCCAGCAGTCGGACAGGGGACAGTCAGCCCCAGCATTTT.

The V and J genes are TRBV27 and TRBJ2-7, with D perhaps matching TRBD1 (5 bases). V gave up 3 bases and J gave up 2 bases, with 17 bases separating them. This CDR3 has 16 amino acids. CDR1 is MNHEY, CDR2 SMNVEV, per germline (reference sequence). DNA of the CDR3: TGTGCCAGCAGTTTTTCCACAGGTCCGCTAACCTACGAGCAGTACTTC. Amino acid sequence: CASSFSTGPLTYEQYF.

The genes are TRBV4-3 and TRBJ1-1; D ambiguous. The ends were cut back, 3 bases at V and 5 bases at J, with 10 bases in the middle. This CDR3 is 13 amino acids long. Germline V CDR1 and CDR2: LGHNA, YSLEER. The CDR3 DNA reads TGCGCCAGCAGCCAGCGAGGACCGACTGAAGCTTTCTTT. Residues: CASSQRGPTEAFF.

The chain joins TRBV12-3 or TRBV12-4 to TRBJ1-5; a possible D gene is TRBD1 (6 bases). CDR3 size: 13 residues. V was cut by 6 bases and J by 3 bases, with 9 bases left in between. The CDR3 region is CASSWDNNQPQHF. For the CDR3, the DNA is TGTGCCAGCAGCTGGGACAACAATCAGCCCCAGCATTTT.

V gene TRBV27 combines with J gene TRBJ1-2; possible D gene TRBD1, 6 bases. The germline V and J ends were trimmed by 3 bases and 5 bases, with 7 bases remaining between them. The length of the CDR3 is 12 residues. Germline V CDR1 and CDR2: MNHEY, SMNVEV (reference sequence). In nucleotides, the CDR3 is TGTGCCAGCAGTTTCAGGGGATATGGCTACACCTTC. It translates to CASSFRGYGYTF.

The chain is built from TRBV30 and TRBJ2-1; unclear D gene. Trimming cost V 3 bases and J 5 bases, with 5 bases left between them. Germline CDR1 is GTSNPN and CDR2 is SVGIG (reference sequence). There are 11 residues in the CDR3. CDR3 nucleotides: TGTGCCTGGAGGCTGGACAATGAGCAGTTCTTC. Translated: CAWRLDNEQFF.

J is TRBJ2-7 and V is TRBV7-5. TRBV7-5 is given as a pseudogene. CDR3 length equals 16 residues. The CDR3 sequence is CARSFNGHGETYEQYF. CDR3 in DNA: TGTGCCAGAAGCTTCAATGGACACGGGGAAACCTACGAGCAGTACTTC.

This chain links TRBV6-5 with TRBJ2-1, with 9 bases matching TRBD2. V lost 4 bases to trimming and J lost 6 bases; unmatched junction nucleotides: 7. The CDR3 spans 15 residues. From germline, CDR1 is MNHEY and CDR2 SVGAGI. CDR3 DNA sequence: TGTGCCAGCAGTTTCTCAGCGGGGGGCTTCAATGAGCAGTTCTTC. Encoded protein: CASSFSAGGFNEQFF.

This clone is a singleton in its sample. J is TRBJ2-2 and V is TRBV9; D gene unclear. This CDR3 region has 17 residues. Germline-derived CDR1 and CDR2 are SGDLS and YYNGEE. Trimming took 4 bases from V and 0 from J, leaving 16 bases between them. The CDR3 protein is CASSTPITGPNTGELFF. Here the CDR3 DNA reads TGTGCCAGCAGCACCCCAATCACCGGTCCGAACACCGGGGAGCTGTTTTTT.

Here the CDR3 DNA reads TGTGCCAGCAGTCTCGACAGCGCAACTAATGAAAAACTGTTTTTT. Its translation is CASSLDSATNEKLFF. The chain combines TRBV6-5 with TRBJ1-4; D perhaps matches TRBD1 (5 bases). The CDR3 sequence is 15 residues long. Trimming took off 5 bases at V and 0 bases at J, with 10 bases between the two ends. The V gene's germline CDR1 is MNHEY and CDR2 SVGAGI.

The V call is TRBV6-5, the J call TRBJ1-1; a possible D gene is TRBD1 (5 bases). CDR3 length: 11 residues. V lost 7 bases and J lost 8, with 11 bases in between. Per the germline V gene, CDR1 is MNHEY and CDR2 is SVGAGI. DNA for the CDR3: TGTGCCAGCACTCCGGGACCAGAAGCTTTCTTT. Its protein product is CASTPGPEAFF.

The chain couples TRBV19 to TRBJ2-7; 7 positions agree with TRBD2. This CDR3 region has 14 residues. The germline CDR1 and CDR2 sequences are LNHDA and SQIVND (reference sequence). With 2 bases clipped from V and 4 bases from J, the junction kept 5 bases outside the gene matches. CDR3 amino acids: CASSISGGVYEQYF. The CDR3 region has the DNA TGTGCCAGTAGTATATCGGGGGGAGTTTACGAGCAGTACTTC.

The chain is built from TRBV7-2 and TRBJ2-1, with 7 nucleotides matching TRBD2. Germline assignment: CDR1 SGHTA and CDR2 FQGNSA. This CDR3 is built from 16 residues. V was pared by 5 bases and J by 4 bases, with 11 bases of the junction left unmatched. Here the CDR3 reads CASSPLREAGYNEQFF. The CDR3 coding sequence is TGTGCCAGCAGCCCCCTCCGGGAGGCGGGTTACAATGAGCAGTTCTTC.

The J gene is TRBJ1-1, the V gene TRBV7-2, with D unclear. V shed 1 base and J shed 1 base, with 10 bases lying between them. Germline V gene data show CDR1 as SGHTA and CDR2 as FQGNSA. The CDR3 length is 15 residues. As DNA, the CDR3 is TGTGCCAGCAGCTTAGACTATGACCAGAACACTGAAGCTTTCTTT. Translation gives CASSLDYDQNTEAFF.

This sequence joins TRBV6-5 and TRBJ2-1; 10 bases align to TRBD1. Germline lookup yields CDR1 MNHEY and CDR2 SVGAGI. J lost 6 bases, V lost 6 bases, and 8 bases had no gene match. This CDR3 is 15 amino acids long. DNA of the CDR3: TGTGCCAGCAGGGTGGGGACAGGGGTTATCAATGAGCAGTTCTTC. This translates into CASRVGTGVINEQFF.

This sequence joins TRBV10-1 and TRBJ2-7; no clear D. The germline V and J ends were trimmed by 2 bases and 5 bases, with 13 bases remaining between them. Germline V lookup: CDR1 WNHNN, CDR2 SYGVQD (reference sequence). The CDR3 has 14 residues. The CDR3, as DNA: TGCGCCAGCAGTGAGCTGAACGCCGGTGACGAGCAGTACTTC. Its translation: CASSELNAGDEQYF.

This clone was observed a handful of times. The chain combines TRBV18 with TRBJ1-5; 8 positions match TRBD1. Trimming removed 2 bases from V and 9 bases from J; junction bases left unmatched: 12. Germline V gene data show CDR1 as KGHSH and CDR2 as LQKENI. This CDR3 is 16 amino acids long. CDR3 sequence reads: CASSPGQGGTQGPQHF. Written as DNA, the CDR3 is TGTGCCAGCTCACCAGGACAGGGTGGGACTCAGGGGCCCCAGCATTTT.

The rearrangement joins TRBV7-2 to TRBJ2-4; maybe TRBD2 (5 bases). The V end was cut by 0 bases, the J end by 1 base, with 10 bases between. CDR3 length: 16 residues. CDR1 is SGHTA, CDR2 FQGNSA, per germline. CDR3 protein: CASSLAAGGAKNIQYF. The DNA of the CDR3 is TGTGCCAGCAGCTTAGCTGCCGGCGGGGCCAAAAACATTCAGTACTTC.

This chain connects TRBV28 to TRBJ2-5; 13 bases align to TRBD2. Trimming took 2 bases from V and 6 from J; bases not matched to a gene: 9. The CDR3 extends over 17 amino acids. The germline V gene has CDR1 MDHEN and CDR2 SYDVKM. The CDR3 loop is CASSLREGLAGKKTQYF. In DNA form, the CDR3 reads TGTGCCAGCAGTTTAAGGGAGGGACTAGCGGGGAAAAAGACCCAGTACTTC.

The V call is TRBV18, the J call TRBJ1-3; D is uncertain. The germline V gene has CDR1 KGHSH and CDR2 LQKENI. The CDR3 is 13 residues long. V was pared by 4 bases and J by 4 bases, with 8 bases between. Here the CDR3 DNA reads TGTGCCAGCTCACAACCCGGCGGAAACACCATATATTTT. Its translation is CASSQPGGNTIYF.

The chain employs TRBV7-9 and TRBJ1-1; D gene ambiguous. The CDR3 is made up of 13 amino acids. Germline V gene lookup returns CDR1 SEHNR and CDR2 FQNEAQ (reference sequence). The V end was cut by 1 base, the J end by 6 bases, with 9 bases between. The CDR3 DNA follows: TGTGCCAGCAGCTTAGTCGCCTTCCCTGAAGCTTTCTTT. It translates to CASSLVAFPEAFF.

The V gene is TRBV5-1, the J gene TRBJ2-7; D tentatively fits TRBD1 or TRBD2 (5 bases each). The CDR3 runs 20 residues. The germline V gene encodes CDR1 SGHRS and CDR2 YFSETQ. The ends were cut back, 2 bases at V and 0 bases at J, with 27 bases in the middle. The CDR3 DNA sequence: TGCGCCAGCAGCTTTGGGGCAGCCCGGATCTACGCAGGGAGCTCCTACGAGCAGTACTTC. It encodes CASSFGAARIYAGSSYEQYF.

Note on this clone: Additional DNA sequences in this sample encode the identical CDR3. The gene calls are TRBV4-3 and TRBJ2-3, with D possibly matching TRBD2 (5 bases). This CDR3 is 17 amino acids long. From germline, CDR1 is LGHNA and CDR2 YSLEER. V lost 0 bases to trimming and J lost 2 bases, with 15 bases between them. The CDR3 sequence: CASSQDRGSFSTDTQYF. CDR3 DNA: TGCGCCAGCAGCCAAGATAGAGGGAGTTTTTCCACAGATACGCAGTATTTT.

The rearrangement uses TRBV29-1 and TRBJ2-7; D remains unclear. The germline V and J ends were trimmed by 4 bases and 3 bases, with 13 bases remaining between them. CDR1 is SQVTM and CDR2 is ANQGSEA in the germline V gene. The CDR3 is 13 residues long. CDR3 sequence reads: CSVGPQANYEQYF. The DNA for the CDR3 is TGCAGCGTTGGGCCCCAGGCGAACTACGAGCAGTACTTC.

V gene TRBV9 combines with J gene TRBJ1-3, with D uncertain. Germline values: CDR1 SGDLS, CDR2 YYNGEE. The CDR3 runs to 14 residues. V dropped 0 bases and J dropped 0 bases, with 4 bases sitting between them. CDR3 region: CASSVDYSGNTIYF. Written as DNA, the CDR3 is TGTGCCAGCAGCGTAGACTACTCTGGAAACACCATATATTTT.